This TCR beta chain was identified during a study of monozygotic twins with inflammatory bowel disease. The germline gives CDR1 MNHEY, CDR2 SMNVEV (reference sequence). The CDR3 runs 15 residues. The study subjected TCRalpha and TCRbeta cDNA to two nested PCRs of around 15 and 9 cycles. TCRdb reprocessed the 5' RACE reads and stores each CDR3 protein as one record, lacking DNA. The sample totals about 160,000 distinct CDR3 sequences. Sequencing was performed on blood. The sequence was obtained from a human donor with ulcerative colitis or Crohn's disease, or a healthy co-twin of an affected twin (not recorded which). The chain has TRBV27 and TRBJ1-4; the D call of TRBD1 rests on TCRdb alone, since no DNA is present to check it. The CDR3 loop reads CASSGQGAGDEKLFF.